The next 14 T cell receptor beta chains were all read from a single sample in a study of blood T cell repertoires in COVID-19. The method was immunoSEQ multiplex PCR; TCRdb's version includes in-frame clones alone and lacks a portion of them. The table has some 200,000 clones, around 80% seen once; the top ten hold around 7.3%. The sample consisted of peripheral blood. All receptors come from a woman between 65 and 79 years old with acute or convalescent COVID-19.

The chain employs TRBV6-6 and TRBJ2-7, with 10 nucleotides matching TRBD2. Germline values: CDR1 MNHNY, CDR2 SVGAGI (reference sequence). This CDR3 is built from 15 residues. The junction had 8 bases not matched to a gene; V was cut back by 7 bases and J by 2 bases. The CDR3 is CASKTSGGAAYEQYF. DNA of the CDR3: TGTGCCAGCAAGACGAGCGGGGGGGCTGCCTACGAGCAGTACTTC.

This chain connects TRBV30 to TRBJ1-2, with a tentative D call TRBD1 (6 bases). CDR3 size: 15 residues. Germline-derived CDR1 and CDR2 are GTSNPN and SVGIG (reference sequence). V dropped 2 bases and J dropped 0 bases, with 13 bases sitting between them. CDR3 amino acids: CAWSPTGPPNYGYTF. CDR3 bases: TGTGCCTGGAGTCCAACAGGGCCTCCTAACTATGGCTACACCTTC.

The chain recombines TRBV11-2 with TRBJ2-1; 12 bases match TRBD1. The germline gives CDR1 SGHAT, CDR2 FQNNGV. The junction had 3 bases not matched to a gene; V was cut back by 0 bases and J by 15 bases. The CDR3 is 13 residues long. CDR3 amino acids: CASSLEGTGGRFF. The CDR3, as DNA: TGTGCCAGCAGCTTAGAGGGGACAGGGGGCCGGTTCTTC. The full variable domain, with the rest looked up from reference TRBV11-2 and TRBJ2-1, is EAGVAQSPRYKIIEKRQSVAFWCNPISGHATLYWYQQILGQGPKLLIQFQNNGVVDDSQLPKDRFSAERLKGVDSTLKIQPAKLEDSAVYLCASSLEGTGGRFFGPGTRLTVL.

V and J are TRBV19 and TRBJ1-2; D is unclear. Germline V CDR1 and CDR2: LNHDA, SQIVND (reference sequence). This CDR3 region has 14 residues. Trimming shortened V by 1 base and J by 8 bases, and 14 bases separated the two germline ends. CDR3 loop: CASSIVTGLRGYTF. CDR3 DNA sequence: TGTGCCAGTAGTATAGTAACGGGATTGAGGGGCTACACCTTC.

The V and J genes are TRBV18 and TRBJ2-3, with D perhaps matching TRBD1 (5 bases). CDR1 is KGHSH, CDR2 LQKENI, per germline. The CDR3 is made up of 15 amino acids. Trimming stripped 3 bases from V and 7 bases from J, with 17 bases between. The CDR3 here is CASSPLLAAGNTQYF. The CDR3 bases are TGTGCCAGCTCACCGCTGTTGGCGGCAGGGAATACGCAGTATTTT.

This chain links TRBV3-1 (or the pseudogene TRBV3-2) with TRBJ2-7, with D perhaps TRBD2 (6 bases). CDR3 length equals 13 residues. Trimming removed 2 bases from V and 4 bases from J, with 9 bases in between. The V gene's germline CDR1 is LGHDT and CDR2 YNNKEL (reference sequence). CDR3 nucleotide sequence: TGTGCCAGCAGCCAACTGAGCGGGTACGAGCAGTACTTC. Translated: CASSQLSGYEQYF.

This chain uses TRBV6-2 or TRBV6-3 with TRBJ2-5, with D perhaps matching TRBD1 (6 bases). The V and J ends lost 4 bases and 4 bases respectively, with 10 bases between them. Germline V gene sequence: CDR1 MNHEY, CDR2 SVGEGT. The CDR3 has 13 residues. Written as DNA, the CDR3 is TGTGCCAGCAGTTTTTGGGGGCCAGAGACCCAGTACTTC. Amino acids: CASSFWGPETQYF.

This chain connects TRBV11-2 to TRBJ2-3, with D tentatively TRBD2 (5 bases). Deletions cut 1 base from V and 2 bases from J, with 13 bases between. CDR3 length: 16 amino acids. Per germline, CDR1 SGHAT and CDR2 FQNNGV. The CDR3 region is CASSLGASRLTDTQYF. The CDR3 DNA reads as TGTGCCAGCAGCTTAGGGGCTAGCCGGCTCACAGATACGCAGTATTTT.

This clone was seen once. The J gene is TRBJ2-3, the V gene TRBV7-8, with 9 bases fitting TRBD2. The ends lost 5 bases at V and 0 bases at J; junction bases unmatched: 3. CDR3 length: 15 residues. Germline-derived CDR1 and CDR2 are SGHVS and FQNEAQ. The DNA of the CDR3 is TGTGCCAGCAGCATGCTAGCGGGAAGCACAGATACGCAGTATTTT. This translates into CASSMLAGSTDTQYF.

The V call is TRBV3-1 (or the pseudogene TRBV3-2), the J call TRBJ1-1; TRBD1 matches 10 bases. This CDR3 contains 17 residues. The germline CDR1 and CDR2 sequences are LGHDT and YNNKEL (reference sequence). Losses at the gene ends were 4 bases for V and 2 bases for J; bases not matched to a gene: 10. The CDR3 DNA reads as TGTGCCAGCAGCCTATGGACAGGGGGAACTTTAAACACTGAAGCTTTCTTT. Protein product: CASSLWTGGTLNTEAFF.

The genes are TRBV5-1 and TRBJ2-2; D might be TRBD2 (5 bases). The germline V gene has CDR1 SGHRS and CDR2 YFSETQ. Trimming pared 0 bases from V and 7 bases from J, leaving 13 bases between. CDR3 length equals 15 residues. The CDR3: CASSLGPGKDGELFF. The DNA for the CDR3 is TGCGCCAGCAGCTTGGGGCCGGGGAAGGACGGGGAGCTGTTTTTT.

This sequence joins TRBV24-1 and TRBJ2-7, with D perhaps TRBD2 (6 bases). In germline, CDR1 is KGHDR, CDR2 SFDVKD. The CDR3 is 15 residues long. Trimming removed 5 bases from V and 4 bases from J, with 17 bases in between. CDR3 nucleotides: TGTGCCACCAGTGGGGACTCCTCTGGGGGATACGAGCAGTACTTC. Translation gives CATSGDSSGGYEQYF.

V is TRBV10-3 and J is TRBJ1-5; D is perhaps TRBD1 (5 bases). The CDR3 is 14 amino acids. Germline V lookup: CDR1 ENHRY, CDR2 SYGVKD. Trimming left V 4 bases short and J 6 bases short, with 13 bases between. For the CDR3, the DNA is TGTGCCATCAGTGTGGGAGGGGCTGGTCAGCCCCAGCATTTT. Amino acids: CAISVGGAGQPQHF.

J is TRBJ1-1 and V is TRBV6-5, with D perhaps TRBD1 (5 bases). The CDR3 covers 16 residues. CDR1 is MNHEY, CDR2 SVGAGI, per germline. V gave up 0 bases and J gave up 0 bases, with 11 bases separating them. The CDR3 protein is CASSYSLNRLNTEAFF. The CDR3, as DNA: TGTGCCAGCAGTTACTCGTTAAACAGGCTGAACACTGAAGCTTTCTTT.